Listed here are 21 T cell receptor beta chains from one sample, sequenced in a study of HIV-infected children after antiretroviral therapy interruption (dated by TCRdb to the late 2010s). The library was made by 3' RACE. TCRdb lists the instrument as Illumina MiSeq. TCR libraries were built from RNA using a 3' RACE protocol with unique molecular identifiers to correct PCR amplification bias. Using fastp trimming at Q25 and MiXCR clonotype assembly, TCRdb reanalyzed the public sequencing data and kept in-frame beta chains. Rows with a matching CDR3 protein are joined into one entry that keeps the most common DNA and genes. Within this sample are 70,000 to 90,000 distinct CDR3 sequences, with roughly 6.4% of them counted one time only. 0.9% to 1.4% of the sample goes to the ten largest clones. Sample treatment or condition, as interpreted from the label and publication: PENTA 11 planned treatment interruption arm or continuous ART arm.

The material sequenced was CD45RA+ CD4+ T cells from PBMCs, pooled from several time points, taken from a donor given antiretroviral therapy, either interrupted or continuous. The cell subset or site label for this specimen denotes: naive CD4+ CD45RA+ CD45RO- T cells. All receptors come from a pool of human donors with HIV.

This clonotype was seen a handful of times. The J gene is TRBJ2-4, the V gene TRBV5-5; tentative D call: TRBD1 (5 bases). Trimming stripped 4 bases from V and 2 bases from J, with 19 bases between. This CDR3 region has 17 residues. Germline V gene lookup returns CDR1 SGHKS and CDR2 YYEKEE (reference sequence). CDR3 DNA sequence: TGTGCCAGCAGCCACAGGACATTTGTCGGCCCCAAAAACATTCAGTACTTC. Protein: CASSHRTFVGPKNIQYF.

This clonotype was detected ten times or more. The chain combines TRBV12-3 or TRBV12-4 with TRBJ2-1, with TRBD2 matching 7 bases. The CDR3 length is 17 residues. The V segment lost 5 bases and the J segment 7 bases; nucleotides outside the gene matches: 17. This CDR3 reads CASSHRSVSRGGNEQFF. CDR3 nucleotide sequence: TGTGCCAGCAGTCACCGTTCAGTTAGTAGGGGAGGGAATGAGCAGTTCTTC.

This clonotype was detected a few times. V is TRBV4-1 and J is TRBJ2-1; D remains ambiguous. The CDR3 sequence is 12 residues long. Germline V CDR1 and CDR2: MGHRA, YSYEKL. With 1 base removed from V and 8 bases from J, the gap between germline ends came to 6 bases. The CDR3 is CASSQVLDEQFF. DNA of the CDR3: TGCGCCAGCAGCCAAGTTTTGGATGAGCAGTTCTTC.

This clonotype was seen ten or more times. The chain uses TRBV6-5 and TRBJ2-7; perhaps TRBD2 as D (6 bases). Deletions cut 2 bases from V and 3 bases from J, with 17 bases between. The CDR3 contains 16 residues. Germline CDR1 MNHEY, CDR2 SVGAGI. The CDR3 sequence is CASSYDIASENYEQYF. In DNA, the CDR3 is TGTGCCAGCAGTTACGATATTGCTAGCGAGAACTACGAGCAGTACTTC.

This clonotype was seen ten or more times. V is TRBV11-2 and J is TRBJ2-7; TRBD2 agrees at 9 bases. Trimming removed 5 bases from V and 0 bases from J; junction bases left unmatched: 14. The germline V gene encodes CDR1 SGHAT and CDR2 FQNNGV. This CDR3 has 18 residues. The CDR3 reads CASSPPKLLAGSSYEQYF. The CDR3, as DNA: TGTGCCAGCAGCCCCCCTAAACTTCTAGCGGGGAGCTCCTACGAGCAGTACTTC.

This clonotype was recorded many times. V is TRBV10-2 and J is TRBJ2-3; possible D gene TRBD1, 5 bases. Trimming removed 4 bases from V and 2 bases from J, with 10 bases in between. In germline, CDR1 is WSHSY, CDR2 SAAADI. The CDR3 is made up of 14 amino acids. DNA for the CDR3: TGCGCCAGCAGTGGACAGTTATTCACAGATACGCAGTATTTT. Its protein product is CASSGQLFTDTQYF.

This clonotype was detected only a few times. The rearrangement uses TRBV7-2 and TRBJ1-2, with 8 bases fitting TRBD1. Germline V gives CDR1 SGHTA, CDR2 FQGNSA. The CDR3 contains 15 residues. V shed 3 bases, J shed 4 bases, and the junction held 7 bases outside the gene matches. The chain's CDR3 is CASSFLDRGIYGYTF. The CDR3 DNA reads as TGTGCCAGCAGCTTCCTAGACAGGGGCATCTATGGCTACACCTTC. Variable domain in full (rest from reference TRBV7-2 and TRBJ1-2): GAGVSQSPSNKVTEKGKDVELRCDPISGHTALYWYRQSLGQGLEFLIYFQGNSAPDKSGLPSDRFSAERTGGSVSTLTIQRTQQEDSAVYLCASSFLDRGIYGYTFGSGTRLTVV.

This clonotype was recorded at least ten times. The V and J genes are TRBV5-1 and TRBJ1-1, with unresolved D. Germline lookup yields CDR1 SGHRS and CDR2 YFSETQ. Trimming shortened V by 2 bases and J by 9 bases, and 11 bases separated the two germline ends. CDR3 length: 12 amino acids. The CDR3 region has the DNA TGCGCCAGCAGCTTCCCCCCCGGCAAAGCTTTCTTT. Translated: CASSFPPGKAFF.

The chain is built from TRBV6-2 or TRBV6-3 and TRBJ2-7, with a weak D call TRBD2 (5 bases). The CDR3 has 16 amino acids. CDR1 is MNHEY, CDR2 SVGEGT, per germline. The V end was cut by 2 bases, the J end by 2 bases, with 16 bases between. The CDR3 protein is CASSYGSDAPTYEQYF. The CDR3 DNA reads as TGTGCCAGCAGTTACGGTAGCGATGCCCCTACCTACGAGCAGTACTTC.

The chain's CDR3 is CASAENMNTEAFF. The CDR3 nucleotides read TGTGCCAGCGCAGAGAACATGAACACTGAAGCTTTCTTT. The chain combines TRBV18 with TRBJ1-1; D ambiguous. CDR1 and CDR2 (germline): KGHSH, LQKENI. With 8 bases removed from V and 0 bases from J, the gap between germline ends came to 10 bases. The CDR3 is 13 amino acids. The complete variable domain, with remaining parts taken from reference TRBV18 and TRBJ1-1, reads NAGVMQNPRHLVRRRGQEARLRCSPMKGHSHVYWYRQLPEEGLKFMVYLQKENIIDESGMPKERFSAEFPKEGPSILRIQQVVRGDSAAYFCASAENMNTEAFFGQGTRLTVV.

This sequence joins TRBV7-9 and TRBJ2-2; a possible D gene is TRBD2 (5 bases). Trimming shortened V by 1 base and J by 2 bases, and 8 bases separated the two germline ends. Germline V gene sequence: CDR1 SEHNR, CDR2 FQNEAQ (reference sequence). The CDR3 is 15 residues long. The CDR3: CASSLGRGNTGELFF. The CDR3 coding sequence is TGTGCCAGCAGCTTAGGCCGGGGAAACACCGGGGAGCTGTTTTTT. The full variable domain, rest sourced from reference TRBV7-9 and TRBJ2-2, is DTGVSQNPRHKITKRGQNVTFRCDPISEHNRLYWYRQTLGQGPEFLTYFQNEAQLEKSRLLSDRFSAERPKGSFSTLEIQRTEQGDSAMYLCASSLGRGNTGELFFGEGSRLTVL.

Many counts were recorded for this clonotype. The chain combines TRBV7-9 with TRBJ1-4; D not resolved. V was trimmed by 2 bases and J by 6 bases, leaving 10 bases between them. The germline gives CDR1 SEHNR, CDR2 FQNEAQ (reference sequence). The CDR3 loop spans 14 amino acids. CDR3 loop: CASSLWGSDEKLFF. Here the CDR3 DNA reads TGTGCCAGCAGCTTATGGGGTTCCGATGAAAAACTGTTTTTT. Together with reference TRBV7-9 and TRBJ1-4, the CDR3 gives the full variable domain: DTGVSQNPRHKITKRGQNVTFRCDPISEHNRLYWYRQTLGQGPEFLTYFQNEAQLEKSRLLSDRFSAERPKGSFSTLEIQRTEQGDSAMYLCASSLWGSDEKLFFGSGTQLSVL.

Concerning this clonotype itself: The junction shows a germline mismatch at one end, possibly a read error. The chain combines TRBV7-9 with TRBJ2-2; possibly TRBD2 for D (5 bases). Per germline, CDR1 SEHNR and CDR2 FQNEAQ (reference sequence). CDR3 length equals 16 residues. The CDR3 reads CVSSFTWTENTGELFF. The CDR3 coding sequence is TGTGTCAGCAGCTTTACGTGGACTGAGAACACCGGGGAGCTGTTTTTT.

This clonotype was seen a few times. The V call is TRBV7-8, the J call TRBJ1-2, with TRBD1 identical over 8 bases. The J segment lost 4 bases and the V segment lost 5 bases, leaving 15 bases of the junction unmatched. Germline V gene sequence: CDR1 SGHVS, CDR2 FQNEAQ. The CDR3 has 17 residues. The CDR3 spells CASSAASGTGLGYGYTF. Here the CDR3 DNA reads TGTGCCAGCAGCGCAGCCTCTGGGACAGGCCTTGGCTATGGCTACACCTTC.

The chain employs TRBV2 and TRBJ2-3, with a tentative D call TRBD1 (6 bases). Looked up from germline, CDR1 is SNHLY and CDR2 is FYNNEI. The CDR3 sequence is 14 residues long. Trimming took 6 bases from V and 4 from J, leaving 14 bases between them. The DNA for the CDR3 is TGTGCCAGCAGCGTGGACAGTATTTCAGATACGCAGTATTTT. It encodes CASSVDSISDTQYF.

This chain joins TRBV6-6 and TRBJ2-7; D may be TRBD1 or TRBD2 (6 bases each). Germline assignment: CDR1 MNHNY and CDR2 SVGAGI (reference sequence). The CDR3 length is 17 residues. V was shortened by 2 bases and J by 1 base, with 18 bases between the two germline ends. The CDR3 sequence: CASSYVHFGGPSYEQYF. In nucleotides, the CDR3 is TGTGCCAGCAGTTACGTTCACTTCGGGGGCCCGTCCTACGAGCAGTACTTC.

This clonotype was seen repeatedly, ten times or more. The genes are TRBV12-3 or TRBV12-4 and TRBJ1-1, with TRBD1 as a possible D gene (5 bases). The CDR3 extends over 14 amino acids. The ends were cut back, 6 bases at V and 3 bases at J, with 14 bases in the middle. The CDR3 loop is CASRTGGSDTEAFF. The CDR3 coding sequence is TGTGCCAGCAGAACCGGGGGAAGCGACACTGAAGCTTTCTTT.

This clonotype was counted at least ten times. This sequence joins TRBV2 and TRBJ2-3, with 12 bases that match TRBD2. CDR3 length: 15 residues. Germline V lookup: CDR1 SNHLY, CDR2 FYNNEI. V was clipped by 0 bases and J by 5 bases; unmatched bases: 0. CDR3 amino acids: CASSEAGLAGDTQYF. The CDR3 DNA reads TGTGCCAGCAGTGAAGCGGGACTAGCGGGAGATACGCAGTATTTT.

The DNA for the CDR3 is TGTGCCAGTAGTATAGATCGGGGTACAGATACGCAGTATTTT. Translated, it gives CASSIDRGTDTQYF. The chain combines TRBV19 with TRBJ2-3; D possibly corresponds to TRBD2 (5 bases). The CDR3 is 14 residues long. Germline values: CDR1 LNHDA, CDR2 SQIVND (reference sequence). With 0 bases removed from V and 3 bases from J, the gap between germline ends came to 7 bases.

Ten or more counts support this clonotype. This chain uses TRBV9 with TRBJ1-4; D may be TRBD1 (6 bases). The CDR3 runs to 15 residues. V gave up 3 bases and J gave up 3 bases, with 12 bases separating them. The germline V gene has CDR1 SGDLS and CDR2 YYNGEE. The CDR3 nucleotides read TGTGCCAGCAGCGGAGGAAGACAGGCTAATGAAAAACTGTTTTTT. Translation gives CASSGGRQANEKLFF.

At least ten counts were recorded for this clonotype. Its ends do not fully match the called genes, so a read error is possible. The chain uses TRBV6-6 and TRBJ1-6; D uncertain. The germline V gene has CDR1 MNHNY and CDR2 SVGAGI (reference sequence). The CDR3 sequence is 14 residues long. The CDR3 protein is CASGDASYKSPLYF. Written as DNA, the CDR3 is TGTGCCAGCGGTGATGCTTCCTATAAATCGCCCCTCTACTTT.